This TCR beta chain was identified during a study of T cell repertoires in cytomegalovirus infection. Trimming removed 5 bases from V and 9 bases from J; junction bases left unmatched: 10. This CDR3 is 15 amino acids long. TCRdb analysed the reads with MiXCR anew, one entry per CDR3 protein. The table includes roughly 180,000 distinct CDR3 sequences, roughly 17% detected once. The chain links TRBV12-3 or TRBV12-4 to TRBJ2-1; 10 bases match TRBD2. Source material: CD8+ T cells from PBMCs. The source of this sequence is a human donor in good health (CMV status not recorded). Some clones in this sample may be carry-over from other donors' samples. CDR3 loop: CASSLSERGGGEQFF. CDR3 nucleotide sequence: TGTGCCAGCAGTCTCTCCGAGCGGGGGGGCGGTGAGCAGTTCTTC.